The 15 T cell receptor beta chains listed next were all sequenced from one sample in a study of T cell repertoires in cytomegalovirus infection. TCRdb recomputed calls from the reads with MiXCR, one row per CDR3 protein. The sample lists roughly 700,000 distinct CDR3 sequences, around a third occurring once. These receptors' antigens are unknown. Sequencing used cultured PBMCs, obtained from culture after CMV antigen stimulation. These TCRs come from a human donor in good health (CMV status not recorded). Some clones in this sample may be carry-over from other donors' samples.

This clonotype was seen a few times. The chain links TRBV19 to TRBJ2-1; 10 bases fit TRBD2. The trim removed 3 bases at V and 4 bases at J, leaving 6 bases unmatched. This CDR3 spans 16 amino acids. Germline V CDR1 and CDR2: LNHDA, SQIVND (reference sequence). For the CDR3, the DNA is TGTGCCAGTAGTATTGGCGGTAGCGGGAGGTACAATGAGCAGTTCTTC. Protein product: CASSIGGSGRYNEQFF.

This clonotype has only one observation. The chain carries TRBV3-1 and TRBJ2-5, with D perhaps matching TRBD1 or TRBD2 (5 bases each). Trimming cost V 2 bases and J 5 bases, with 12 bases left between them. CDR1 is LGHDT, CDR2 YNNKEL, per germline (reference sequence). This CDR3 region has 14 residues. The chain's CDR3 is CASSQPRESETQYF. The CDR3 bases are TGTGCCAGCAGCCAACCCAGGGAGAGTGAGACCCAGTACTTC.

Of note for this clonotype: A much larger clone sits a single nucleotide away, making a read error possible. The CDR3 loop is CASSSQLAGGGTDTQYF. The CDR3 DNA reads TGTGCCAGCAGCTCACAACTAGCGGGGGGGGGCACAGATACGCAGTATTTT. The gene calls are TRBV7-2 and TRBJ2-3; 13 nucleotides agree with TRBD2. V lost 4 bases and J lost 1; bases outside the gene matches: 5. Germline CDR1 SGHTA, CDR2 FQGNSA. The length of the CDR3 is 17 residues.

The CDR3 loop reads CASSQRGSTYEQYF. CDR3 nucleotides: TGTGCCAGCAGTCAGCGGGGTTCTACCTACGAGCAGTACTTC. The chain couples TRBV2 to TRBJ2-7; 7 nucleotides line up with TRBD2. This CDR3 region has 14 residues. Germline V gene sequence: CDR1 SNHLY, CDR2 FYNNEI. With V trimmed by 5 bases and J by 2 bases, 6 bases remained unmatched.

The V and J genes are TRBV20-1 and TRBJ2-5; D uncertain. Germline V gives CDR1 DFQATT, CDR2 SNEGSKA (reference sequence). The CDR3 has 13 residues. The germline V and J ends were trimmed by 0 bases and 4 bases, with 9 bases remaining between them. The CDR3 DNA reads TGCAGTGCTAGAGATCCCGCGCGAGAGACCCAGTACTTC. It is translated as CSARDPARETQYF.

The rearrangement joins TRBV20-1 to TRBJ1-5; D is unclear. CDR1 is DFQATT, CDR2 SNEGSKA, per germline (reference sequence). The CDR3 is made up of 14 amino acids. V was clipped by 0 bases and J by 3 bases, with 9 bases between them. The CDR3 is CSARDGSYNQPQHF. The CDR3 region has the DNA TGCAGTGCTAGAGACGGGAGCTACAATCAGCCCCAGCATTTT.

V usage is TRBV12-3 or TRBV12-4 and J usage is TRBJ2-3; TRBD2 agrees at 10 bases. Losses at the gene ends were 6 bases for V and 7 bases for J; bases not matched to a gene: 13. The CDR3 covers 16 residues. The CDR3 reads CASRLGLAGASNTQYF. The DNA for the CDR3 is TGTGCCAGCAGACTCGGGCTAGCGGGAGCGTCAAATACGCAGTATTTT.

The sample holds a few counts of this clonotype. V is TRBV10-3 and J is TRBJ2-1; D is undetermined. V dropped 2 bases and J dropped 7 bases, with 6 bases sitting between them. The CDR3 consists of 12 residues. Germline V lookup: CDR1 ENHRY, CDR2 SYGVKD. As DNA, the CDR3 is TGTGCCATCAGTGAGACTGATAATGAGCAGTTCTTC. It encodes CAISETDNEQFF.

Ten or more counts support this clonotype. The chain links TRBV7-2 to TRBJ2-7; D is uncertain. Germline-derived CDR1 and CDR2 are SGHTA and FQGNSA. CDR3 length equals 15 residues. V shed 0 bases and J shed 0 bases, with 9 bases lying between them. This CDR3 is CASSLAWGYSYEQYF. CDR3 DNA sequence: TGTGCCAGCAGCTTAGCCTGGGGATACTCCTACGAGCAGTACTTC.

This clonotype was seen repeatedly, ten times or more. The rearrangement uses TRBV7-2 and TRBJ2-3; the match to TRBD2 covers 8 bases. This CDR3 region has 14 residues. The J segment lost 7 bases and the V segment lost 6 bases, leaving 9 bases of the junction unmatched. Germline V gene data show CDR1 as SGHTA and CDR2 as FQGNSA. CDR3 loop: CASRTKAGVNTQYF. The CDR3 coding sequence is TGTGCCAGCAGAACGAAAGCGGGAGTCAATACGCAGTATTTT.

The chain carries TRBV5-4 and TRBJ1-2; D uncertain. Trimming stripped 2 bases from V and 6 bases from J, with 11 bases between. The germline V gene encodes CDR1 SGHNT and CDR2 YYREEE (reference sequence). The CDR3 spans 13 residues. In nucleotides, the CDR3 is TGTGCCAGCAGCTTACGGGGAGAAGATGGCTACACCTTC. Translation gives CASSLRGEDGYTF.

This clonotype was counted ten times or more. The gene calls are TRBV7-2 and TRBJ2-5, with 9 bases fitting TRBD2. The CDR3 spans 17 residues. J lost 5 bases, V lost 2 bases, and 12 bases had no gene match. In germline, CDR1 is SGHTA, CDR2 FQGNSA. Here the CDR3 reads CASSLRTASGMGETQYF. For the CDR3, the DNA is TGTGCCAGCAGCTTACGGACGGCTAGCGGGATGGGCGAGACCCAGTACTTC.

On this clonotype: This may be a read error, as it is one base from a much larger clone. The chain combines TRBV7-8 with TRBJ2-1; D remains ambiguous. There are 12 residues in the CDR3. With 9 bases removed from V and 10 bases from J, the gap between germline ends came to 16 bases. Germline V gene sequence: CDR1 SGHVS, CDR2 FQNEAQ. The CDR3 spells CASFNMGEEQFF. The CDR3, as DNA: TGTGCCAGTTTTAATATGGGTGAGGAGCAGTTCTTC.

This clonotype was seen only a few times. CDR3 coding DNA: TGTGCCAGCAGCGACAGGGAGAGTGGGATTGAGACCCAGTACTTC. It translates to CASSDRESGIETQYF. J is TRBJ2-5 and V is TRBV7-9, with TRBD1 matching 7 bases. CDR1 is SEHNR and CDR2 is FQNEAQ in the germline V gene (reference sequence). V lost 5 bases and J lost 5; bases outside the gene matches: 11. This CDR3 is built from 15 residues.

The rearrangement joins TRBV19 to TRBJ2-1, with 12 nucleotides matching TRBD2. Germline assignment: CDR1 LNHDA and CDR2 SQIVND (reference sequence). V trimming: 4 bases; J trimming: 6 bases; junction bases outside the gene matches: 4. The CDR3 runs to 15 residues. CDR3 protein: CASSTLAGGFNEQFF. Here the CDR3 DNA reads TGTGCCAGTAGTACCCTAGCGGGGGGGTTCAATGAGCAGTTCTTC.